This TCR beta chain was recovered during a study of T-cell memory formation after mild COVID-19. Study findings and constraints: Chiefly within CM and EM were the contracting CD4+ clones; CD8+ ones were within EMRA. Contracting clones from day 15 to 85 had balanced CD4/CD8; later expanders favoured CD4+.

The V gene's germline CDR1 is SGHVS and CDR2 FNYEAQ. Trimming cost V 1 base and J 0 bases; bases outside gene matches: 3. The CDR3 runs 17 residues. Each CDR3 protein gets one entry after TCRdb re-called the 5' RACE reads with MiXCR. The top ten hold about 22% of the sample, which has under 550,000 distinct CDR3 sequences, about 20% seen once. In its sample, this clonotype was seen a few times. Its antigen is as yet unknown. V is TRBV7-6 and J is TRBJ2-3, with 11 bases that match TRBD2. Sequenced material: PBMCs or a T cell subset sorted from them (not recorded which). This sequence was found in a man between 18 and 29 years old who had mild COVID-19 (a few samples of this study predate the infection). Cell type and time point are not known. For the CDR3, the DNA is TGTGCCAGCAGCTTAGATGGGACTAGCGGTAGCACAGATACGCAGTATTTT. It codes for CASSLDGTSGSTDTQYF.